This section outlines one T cell receptor beta chain sequence together with its context. The target of this receptor is not known. No base quality values were provided; no much bigger clone lies one nucleotide off. The library was produced with RT-PCR. These reads were obtained on an Illumina HiSeq 2500. The public reads were quality trimmed at Q25 with fastp and then assembled into clones with MiXCR by TCRdb, keeping productive beta chains. Duplicate CDR3 protein sequences are folded into a single record with the most common DNA and genes. The sample has some 550,000 distinct CDR3 sequences on record, approximately 20% of them singletons. The ten largest clonotypes hold around 2.8% of the sample. The sample comes from a study of response to subunit inactivated influenza vaccine (dated by TCRdb to the late 2010s). Broadly, across the study: Deep quantitative T cell receptor repertoire profiling was used in the study to track responses to a trivalent subunit inactivated influenza vaccine.

The CDR3 starts with the cysteine, ends with the phenylalanine, and has 14 residues. Only the CDR3 portion is preserved as DNA: 42 bases, with reading frame beginning at the first base. V and J lose 3 bases and 1 base, and a span of 13 bases separates them. The germline V gene (reference sequence) specifies DFQATT as CDR1 and SNEGSKA as CDR2. Results the study describes overall, beyond this receptor: It was suggested by the authors that each seasonal influenza vaccination may recruit only a limited number of new T cells.

Separately, the same data were catalogued under a study of T cells expressing NK-cell markers. As that second study puts it: 5'RACE template switching, by which a universal primer site and unique molecular identifiers were added, was used to make TCR beta cDNA libraries. Three sorted T-cell subsets (CD3+CD56+NKG2C+, CD3+CD56+NKG2C- and CD3+CD56-NKG2C+) from about 8 donors had their TCR beta-chain repertoires profiled. Among the eight sequenced donors, seven were HCMV-seropositive and one was HCMV-seronegative. In several experiments an anti-gammadeltaTCR antibody was added to restrict sorting to alphabetaTCR-expressing T cells. In several donors, the dominant CD3+CD56+NKG2C+ clonotypes were found to rank among the top 10 CD8+ clonotypes and to make up about 1.0-7.5% of CD8+ T cells. Those dominant clonotypes were again the most abundant among CD3+CD56-NKG2C+ cells in a few donors, at roughly 28.3-65%. It remained unclear whether the expanded NKG2C-expressing T cell clones were specific for HCMV antigens. The eight sequenced donors were randomly selected healthy volunteers, three men and five women. HCMV serostatus was determined by detecting HCMV-specific IgG in serum with a commercial ELISA kit. Peripheral blood mononuclear cells were isolated from blood by Ficoll density gradient centrifugation. CD4+ and CD8+ T cells were isolated from PBMC by magnetic immunoseparation with Miltenyi isolation kits. cDNA synthesis was primed from the TCR beta constant segment and was followed by two successive PCR amplification steps. Illumina HiSeq 2000/2500, MiSeq or NextSeq was used to sequence libraries as 2 x 150 bp reads. MIGEC was used to demultiplex reads and group reads by UMI, and MiTCR was used to assemble and quantify clonotypes. To exclude erroneous sequences, only TCR cDNA sequences supported by at least two reads were retained. The tcR package was used for downstream repertoire analysis, and clonotypes were matched between fractions using CDR3 nucleotide sequence together with V segment. VDJmatch was used to annotate antigen specificity against VDJdb, with one amino acid substitution in CDR3 allowed.

The input for sequencing was CD4+ T cells sorted from PBMCs, taken about 13 days after vaccination. Recombination connected TRBV20-1 to TRBJ2-7; the D segment could be TRBD2, given 5 matching bases. The receptor was isolated from a man aged 50 to 60 who received an inactivated influenza vaccine. Donor details come from another sample of the same person, matched by shared clones. For the CDR3, the sequence is CSASPRGQSYEQYF. The DNA is as follows: TGCAGTGCTAGCCCCCGGGGTCAATCCTACGAGCAGTACTTC.